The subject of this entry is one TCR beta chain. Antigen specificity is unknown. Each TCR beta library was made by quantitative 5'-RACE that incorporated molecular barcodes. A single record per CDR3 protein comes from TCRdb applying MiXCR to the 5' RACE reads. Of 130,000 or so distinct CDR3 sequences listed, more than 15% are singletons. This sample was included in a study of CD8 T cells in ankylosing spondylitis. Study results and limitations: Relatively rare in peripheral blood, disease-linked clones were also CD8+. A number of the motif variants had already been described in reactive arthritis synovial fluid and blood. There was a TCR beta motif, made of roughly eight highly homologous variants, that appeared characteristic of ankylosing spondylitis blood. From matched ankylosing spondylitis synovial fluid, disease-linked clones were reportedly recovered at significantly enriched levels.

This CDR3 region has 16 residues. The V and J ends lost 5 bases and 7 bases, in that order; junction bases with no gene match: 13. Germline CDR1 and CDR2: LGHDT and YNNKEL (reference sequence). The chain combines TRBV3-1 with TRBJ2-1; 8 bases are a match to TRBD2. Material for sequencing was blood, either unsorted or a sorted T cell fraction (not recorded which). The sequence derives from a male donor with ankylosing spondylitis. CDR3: CASSIAGLRVDNEQFF. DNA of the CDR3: TGTGCCAGCAGCATAGCGGGACTACGAGTTGATAATGAGCAGTTCTTC.